This T cell receptor (beta chain) was recorded in a study of OX40 agonist ivuxolimab in advanced cancers. Measured with immunoSEQ multiplex PCR; TCRdb has only the in-frame clones, and not every one. Here the sample spans fewer than 100,000 clones, roughly 80% being singletons. V lost 1 base and J 3 bases, leaving 7 bases between the germline ends. Germline values: CDR1 SGHRS, CDR2 YFSETQ. The CDR3 spans 14 residues. This clonotype was obtained from an adult with an advanced solid tumor such as melanoma, head and neck, liver or kidney cancer. The specimen was CD4+ or CD8+ T cells sorted from blood, collected in a trial of the OX40 agonist ivuxolimab. This chain links TRBV5-1 with TRBJ1-4; unclear D gene. The CDR3 coding sequence is TGCGCCAGCAGCTTGAATAGTCCTAATGAAAAACTGTTTTTT. It is translated as CASSLNSPNEKLFF.